This T cell receptor (beta chain) was identified in a study of T-cell reconstitution after alpha-beta-depleted transplantation in children. General study results and limits: At the one-year point after transplant, T-cell counts and TCRbeta diversity were found to come mostly from T cells that had been newly produced. The high TCRbeta diversity at day 60 in some patients came from surviving recipient T cells and thymic progenitors. Reported findings indicate that, about two months after transplant, alpha-beta T cells came from several hundred expanded clones, which were derived from non-depleted graft cells.

Preparation of the TCRbeta library involved a method that used unique molecular identifiers. TCRdb redid the calling of the PCR reads with MiXCR, one entry per CDR3 protein. The repertoire holds about 980,000 distinct CDR3 sequences, with 25% to 35% as singletons. As for this clonotype: As yet, its antigen is unknown.

The germline V gene has CDR1 ENHRY and CDR2 SYGVKD. The CDR3 has 15 residues. V lost 0 bases to trimming and J lost 5 bases, with 13 bases between them. J is TRBJ2-5 and V is TRBV10-3, with D possibly being TRBD1 (5 bases). The receptor was derived from a boy under two years old who had a stem cell transplant for SCID, so the T cells may come from the graft donor. Specimen: PBMCs, mostly from graft donor cells, collected 360 days after TCRalphabeta/CD19-depleted stem cell transplant. The CDR3 DNA follows: TGTGCCATCAGTGAGTCAACAGGCCCCGGGGAGACCCAGTACTTC. This gives the protein CAISESTGPGETQYF.